A selection of T cell receptor beta chains follows, all from one sample in a study of human thymus T cells. The table came from immunoSEQ multiplex PCR; TCRdb's copy has only in-frame clones and leaves some out. The top ten clones hold 0.15% to 0.2% of a sample with about 50,000 clones, approximately 95% of them seen once. Sequenced input: blood. The origin of the receptors is a girl younger than two with a congenital heart defect but otherwise immunologically healthy. Each CDR3 is given with its conserved first and last residue. The D gene is left open where the match is weak. Part of the rows lack a size; the others show once, few, many or a class for expanded clones.

V: TRBV28
J: TRBJ1-2
size: -
D: TRBD1
CDR3: CASGGTGRYGYTF
DNA: TGTGCCAGCGGTGGGACAGGTCGATATGGCTACACCTTC

V: TRBV21-1
J: TRBJ1-3
size: -
D: -
CDR3: CASSKARHRGVSGNTIYF
DNA: TGTGCCAGCAGCAAAGCTCGCCACAGGGGCGTGTCTGGAAACACCATATATTTT

V: TRBV29-1
J: TRBJ2-2
size: -
D: -
CDR3: CSAAPHASGELFF
DNA: TGCAGCGCAGCCCCCCATGCATCCGGGGAGCTGTTTTTT

V: TRBV7-9
J: TRBJ2-5
size: -
D: -
CDR3: CASSSGLPETQYF
DNA: TGTGCCAGCAGCTCGGGACTCCCTGAGACCCAGTACTTC

V: TRBV10-2
J: TRBJ2-3
size: -
D: -
CDR3: CASSADRSGGTDTQYF
DNA: TGCGCCAGCAGTGCGGACAGGTCGGGAGGTACAGATACGCAGTATTTT

V: TRBV19
J: TRBJ1-4
size: -
D: TRBD1
CDR3: CASSDRATNEKLFF
DNA: TGTGCCAGTAGTGACAGGGCAACTAATGAAAAACTGTTTTTT

V: TRBV30
J: TRBJ1-1
size: few
D: -
CDR3: CAWGHFLTEAFF
DNA: TGTGCCTGGGGACACTTCCTCACTGAAGCTTTCTTT

V: TRBV13
J: TRBJ1-3
size: once
D: -
CDR3: CASSHRFSGNTIYF
DNA: TGTGCCAGCAGCCACCGGTTCTCTGGAAACACCATATATTTT

V: TRBV29-1
J: TRBJ2-7
size: -
D: TRBD1
CDR3: CSVQRDSTIYEQYF
DNA: TGCAGCGTTCAAAGGGACAGTACAATCTACGAGCAGTACTTC

V: TRBV7-9
J: TRBJ2-3
size: -
D: -
CDR3: CASSLGTDTQYF
DNA: TGTGCCAGCAGCTTAGGCACAGATACGCAGTATTTT

V: TRBV18
J: TRBJ2-5
size: -
D: TRBD1
CDR3: CASSTGTGAGETQYF
DNA: TGTGCCAGCTCAACGGGGACAGGGGCAGGAGAGACCCAGTACTTC

V: TRBV7-8
J: TRBJ2-2
size: -
D: TRBD1
CDR3: CASSSIAGTGNTGELFF
DNA: TGTGCCAGCAGCTCTATCGCCGGGACAGGGAACACCGGGGAGCTGTTTTTT

V: TRBV2
J: TRBJ2-7
size: -
D: -
CDR3: CASSEAQVGPYEQYF
DNA: TGTGCCAGCAGTGAAGCCCAGGTTGGACCTTACGAGCAGTACTTC

V: TRBV7-6
J: TRBJ1-5
size: -
D: -
CDR3: CASSLSGQGTNQPQHF
DNA: TGTGCCAGCAGCTTATCGGGTCAGGGGACCAATCAGCCCCAGCATTTT

V: TRBV10-3
J: TRBJ1-2
size: -
D: -
CDR3: CAISESVSVLGNYGYTF
DNA: TGTGCCATCAGTGAGTCCGTGTCCGTGCTAGGGAACTATGGCTACACCTTC

V: TRBV7-9
J: TRBJ1-1
size: -
D: -
CDR3: CASSLTNTEAFF
DNA: TGTGCCAGCAGCCTTACGAACACTGAAGCTTTCTTT

V: TRBV29-1
J: TRBJ2-5
size: -
D: TRBD2
CDR3: CTGGTSGIQETQYF
DNA: TGCACTGGAGGGACTAGCGGGATACAAGAGACCCAGTACTTC

V: TRBV2
J: TRBJ1-1
size: -
D: TRBD1
CDR3: CASGRTGGRTEAFF
DNA: TGTGCCAGCGGACGGACAGGGGGACGAACTGAAGCTTTCTTT

V: TRBV5-4
J: TRBJ2-7
size: -
D: -
CDR3: CASSTGILARGSYEQYF
DNA: TGTGCCAGCAGCACCGGTATCCTGGCCCGGGGGTCCTACGAGCAGTACTTC

V: TRBV5-8
J: TRBJ2-7
size: -
D: TRBD2
CDR3: CASSLASGTYEQYF
DNA: TGTGCCAGCAGCTTGGCTAGCGGAACCTACGAGCAGTACTTC

V: TRBV11-1
J: TRBJ2-1
size: once
D: TRBD2
CDR3: CASSTVTSAYNEQFF
DNA: TGTGCCAGCAGCACCGTCACTAGCGCCTACAATGAGCAGTTCTTC

V: TRBV2
J: TRBJ2-3
size: few
D: -
CDR3: CASSVLGDTQYF
DNA: TGTGCCAGCAGTGTGCTAGGGGATACGCAGTATTTT

V: TRBV10-3
J: TRBJ2-5
size: -
D: -
CDR3: CAISESHKTGQETQYF
DNA: TGTGCCATCAGTGAGTCGCACAAGACTGGACAAGAGACCCAGTACTTC

V: TRBV6-5
J: TRBJ2-7
size: few
D: -
CDR3: CASRPRAGADEQYF
DNA: TGTGCCAGCAGGCCCAGGGCGGGGGCTGATGAGCAGTACTTC

V: TRBV27
J: TRBJ2-3
size: -
D: -
CDR3: CASSPSRVTDTQYF
DNA: TGTGCCAGCAGCCCGTCTAGGGTTACAGATACGCAGTATTTT

V: TRBV5-6
J: TRBJ2-3
size: -
D: -
CDR3: CASRNIAAYTQYF
DNA: TGTGCCAGCAGGAACATAGCGGCTTATACGCAGTATTTT

V: TRBV5-1
J: TRBJ2-3
size: -
D: -
CDR3: CASSSTPHGTDTQYF
DNA: TGCGCCAGCAGCTCAACCCCGCATGGCACAGATACGCAGTATTTT

V: TRBV18
J: TRBJ2-3
size: few
D: -
CDR3: CASSPAFLASTDTQYF
DNA: TGTGCCAGCTCACCAGCCTTCCTAGCAAGCACAGATACGCAGTATTTT

V: TRBV7-2
J: TRBJ1-4
size: -
D: -
CDR3: CASSLSNVEKLFF
DNA: TGTGCCAGCAGCCTCTCGAACGTCGAAAAACTGTTTTTT

V: TRBV6-5
J: TRBJ2-3
size: once
D: -
CDR3: CASSSAGSDTQYF
DNA: TGTGCCAGCAGTTCCGCGGGGTCAGATACGCAGTATTTT